These T cell receptor beta chains were read from a single sample in a study of blood T cell repertoires in COVID-19. TCRdb's copy holds only in-frame clones and misses some; the assay was immunoSEQ multiplex PCR. The sample lists over 250,000 clones, 85% to 90% occurring once. What was sequenced was PBMCs or T cells enriched from blood (not recorded which). These receptors were taken from a woman under 30 who had recovered from COVID-19. Both conserved end residues are part of each CDR3. A D gene is named only where the DNA matches it firmly.

J gene: TRBJ2-5
D gene: TRBD2
V gene: TRBV5-4
CDR3 DNA: TGTGCCAGCAGCTTGGCGGGGGGGCAAGAGACCCAGTACTTC
CDR3 protein: CASSLAGGQETQYF

J gene: TRBJ1-2
D gene: -
V gene: TRBV5-1
CDR3 DNA: TGCGCCAGCAGCGCCGGGACAAGGGGAGTTGGCTACACCTTC
CDR3 protein: CASSAGTRGVGYTF

J gene: TRBJ2-7
D gene: TRBD1
V gene: TRBV6-2/TRBV6-3
CDR3 DNA: TGTGCCAGCAGTCACAATTCGAGGACAGGGGGCTACGAGCAGTACTTC
CDR3 protein: CASSHNSRTGGYEQYF

J gene: TRBJ2-7
D gene: -
V gene: TRBV29-1
CDR3 DNA: TGCAGCGTTAGTGACGGGACATACTACGAGCAGTACTTC
CDR3 protein: CSVSDGTYYEQYF

J gene: TRBJ1-5
D gene: -
V gene: TRBV5-1
CDR3 DNA: TGCGCCAGCAGCTTTGACGGGACCGGGGGAGGTCAGCCCCAGCATTTT
CDR3 protein: CASSFDGTGGGQPQHF

J gene: TRBJ2-7
D gene: -
V gene: TRBV27
CDR3 DNA: TGTGCCAGCAGTTTATGGGTACGAGGTGAGCAGTACTTC
CDR3 protein: CASSLWVRGEQYF

J gene: TRBJ1-5
D gene: TRBD1
V gene: TRBV6-5
CDR3 DNA: TGTGCCAGCAGCGGATCAGGGGGCCAACAGCCCCAGCATTTT
CDR3 protein: CASSGSGGQQPQHF

J gene: TRBJ2-2
D gene: TRBD2
V gene: TRBV9
CDR3 DNA: TGTGCCAGCAGCAGCTCTAGCGGGCACATCACCGGGGAGCTGTTTTTT
CDR3 protein: CASSSSSGHITGELFF

J gene: TRBJ2-7
D gene: -
V gene: TRBV7-8
CDR3 DNA: TGTGCCAGCAGCCGAGGACGGAGCTACGAGCAGTACTTC
CDR3 protein: CASSRGRSYEQYF

J gene: TRBJ2-7
D gene: -
V gene: TRBV19
CDR3 DNA: TGTGCCAGTAGTCAGGGGCAGGACTACGAGCAGTACTTC
CDR3 protein: CASSQGQDYEQYF

J gene: TRBJ1-5
D gene: -
V gene: TRBV2
CDR3 DNA: TGTGCCAGCAGACAGGGCAGTCAGCCCCAGCATTTT
CDR3 protein: CASRQGSQPQHF

J gene: TRBJ2-3
D gene: -
V gene: TRBV2
CDR3 DNA: TGTGCCAGCAGCTCCAGTCCCAGGGTTAGCACAGATACGCAGTATTTT
CDR3 protein: CASSSSPRVSTDTQYF

J gene: TRBJ2-3
D gene: TRBD1
V gene: TRBV6-2/TRBV6-3
CDR3 DNA: TGTGCCAGCAGCCCCCCGGACAGGGCCACAGATACGCAGTATTTT
CDR3 protein: CASSPPDRATDTQYF

J gene: TRBJ1-4
D gene: -
V gene: TRBV5-6
CDR3 DNA: TGTGCCAGCGGGGGCGGGGAAAAACTGTTTTTT
CDR3 protein: CASGGGEKLFF

J gene: TRBJ1-3
D gene: TRBD1
V gene: TRBV19
CDR3 DNA: TGTGCCAGTAGTATCTCGGACAGGTCTGGAAACACCATATATTTT
CDR3 protein: CASSISDRSGNTIYF

J gene: TRBJ2-7
D gene: TRBD1
V gene: TRBV6-5
CDR3 DNA: TGTGCCAGCAGCTCCCTAGGACAGGGGGCAATGGGAGGAATCTTC
CDR3 protein: CASSSLGQGAMGGIF

J gene: TRBJ2-7
D gene: -
V gene: TRBV3-1/TRBV3-2
CDR3 DNA: TGTGCCAGCAGCCAGGGCTCCCTCTCGAACGAGCAGTACTTC
CDR3 protein: CASSQGSLSNEQYF

J gene: TRBJ1-2
D gene: -
V gene: TRBV10-2
CDR3 DNA: TGCGCCAGCAGTCCGACAGTTCGCTATGGCTACACCTTC
CDR3 protein: CASSPTVRYGYTF